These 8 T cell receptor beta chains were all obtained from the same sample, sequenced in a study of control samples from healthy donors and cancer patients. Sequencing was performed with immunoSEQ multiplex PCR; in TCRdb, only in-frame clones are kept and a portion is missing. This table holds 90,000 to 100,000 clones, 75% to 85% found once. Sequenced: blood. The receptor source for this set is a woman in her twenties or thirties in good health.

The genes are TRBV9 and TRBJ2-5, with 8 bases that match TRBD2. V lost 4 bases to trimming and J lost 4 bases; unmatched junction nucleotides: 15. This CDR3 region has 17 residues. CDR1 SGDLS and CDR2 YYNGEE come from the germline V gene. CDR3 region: CASSPSGTRGIRETQYF. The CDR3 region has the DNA TGTGCCAGCAGCCCGTCGGGGACTAGGGGTATCCGAGAGACCCAGTACTTC.

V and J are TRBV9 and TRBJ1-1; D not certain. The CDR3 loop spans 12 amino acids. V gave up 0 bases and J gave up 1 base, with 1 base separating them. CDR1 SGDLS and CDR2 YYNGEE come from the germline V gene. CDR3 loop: CASSVANTEAFF. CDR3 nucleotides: TGTGCCAGCAGCGTAGCGAACACTGAAGCTTTCTTT. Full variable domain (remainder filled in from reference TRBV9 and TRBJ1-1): DSGVTQTPKHLITATGQRVTLRCSPRSGDLSVYWYQQSLDQGLQFLIQYYNGEERAKGNILERFSAQQFPDLHSELNLSSLELGDSALYFCASSVANTEAFFGQGTRLTVV.

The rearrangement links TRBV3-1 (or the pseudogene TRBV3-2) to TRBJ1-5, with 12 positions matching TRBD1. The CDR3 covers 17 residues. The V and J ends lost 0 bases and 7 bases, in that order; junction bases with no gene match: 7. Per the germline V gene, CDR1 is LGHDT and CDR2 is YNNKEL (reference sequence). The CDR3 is CASSQELGTGGSQPQHF. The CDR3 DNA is TGTGCCAGCAGCCAAGAACTTGGGACAGGGGGCAGCCAGCCCCAGCATTTT.

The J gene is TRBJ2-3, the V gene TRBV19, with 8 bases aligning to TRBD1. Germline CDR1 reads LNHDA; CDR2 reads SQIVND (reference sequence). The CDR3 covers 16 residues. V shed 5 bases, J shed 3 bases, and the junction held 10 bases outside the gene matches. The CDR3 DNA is TGTGCCAGTAGTCCAAGGACAGGGAGTCCGACAGATACGCAGTATTTT. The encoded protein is CASSPRTGSPTDTQYF.

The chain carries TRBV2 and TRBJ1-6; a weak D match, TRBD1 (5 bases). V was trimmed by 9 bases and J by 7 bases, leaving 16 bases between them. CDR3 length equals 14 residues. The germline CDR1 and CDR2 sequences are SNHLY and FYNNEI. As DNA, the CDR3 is TGTGCCAGGGGGCTGGGAGTTGGGAATTCACCCCTCCACTTT. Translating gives CARGLGVGNSPLHF.

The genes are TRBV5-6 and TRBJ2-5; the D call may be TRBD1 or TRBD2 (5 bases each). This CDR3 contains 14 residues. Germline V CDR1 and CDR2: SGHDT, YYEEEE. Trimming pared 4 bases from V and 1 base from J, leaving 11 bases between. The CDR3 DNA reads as TGTGCCAGCAGCGCGAACGGGGCCCAAGAGACCCAGTACTTC. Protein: CASSANGAQETQYF.

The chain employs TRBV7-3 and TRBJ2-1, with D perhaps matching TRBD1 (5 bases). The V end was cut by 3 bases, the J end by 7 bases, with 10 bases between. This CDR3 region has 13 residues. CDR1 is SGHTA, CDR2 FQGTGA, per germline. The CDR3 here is CASSLGQPNEQFF. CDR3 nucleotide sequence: TGTGCCAGCAGCTTGGGGCAGCCGAATGAGCAGTTCTTC.

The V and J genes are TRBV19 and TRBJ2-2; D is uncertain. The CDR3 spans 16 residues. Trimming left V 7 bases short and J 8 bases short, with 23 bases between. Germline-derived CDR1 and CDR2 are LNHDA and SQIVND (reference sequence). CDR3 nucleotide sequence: TGTGCCAGTATGGAGTTGGCCGGACCCTCGGGTGGGGAGCTGTTTTTT. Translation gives CASMELAGPSGGELFF.